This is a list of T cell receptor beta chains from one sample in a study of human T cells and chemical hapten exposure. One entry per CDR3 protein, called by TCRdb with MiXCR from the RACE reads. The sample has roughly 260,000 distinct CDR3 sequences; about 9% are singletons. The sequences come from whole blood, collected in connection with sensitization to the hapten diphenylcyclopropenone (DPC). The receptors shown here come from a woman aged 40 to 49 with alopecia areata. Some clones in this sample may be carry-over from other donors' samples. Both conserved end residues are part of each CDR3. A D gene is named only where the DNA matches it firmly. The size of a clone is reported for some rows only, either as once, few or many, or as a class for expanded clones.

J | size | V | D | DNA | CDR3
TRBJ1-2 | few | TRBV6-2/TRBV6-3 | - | TGTGCCAGCAGTTACCACTATGGCTACACCTTC | CASSYHYGYTF
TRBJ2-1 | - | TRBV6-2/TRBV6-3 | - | TGTGCCAGCAGTTGGGACTCGGGGTCGGGCGAGCAGTTCTTC | CASSWDSGSGEQFF
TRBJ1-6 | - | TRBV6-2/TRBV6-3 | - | TGTGCCAGCAGTTCTCCAGGGAGCGATTCACCCCTCCACTTT | CASSSPGSDSPLHF
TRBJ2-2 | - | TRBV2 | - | TGTGCCAGCAGTCCCGGGCCCTTGGTAGGATCCACCGGGGAGCTGTTTTTT | CASSPGPLVGSTGELFF
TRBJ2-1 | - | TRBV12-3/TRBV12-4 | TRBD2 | TGTGCCAGCAGATCTGGGACTAGCGGGAGCACGGGGCAGTTCTTC | CASRSGTSGSTGQFF
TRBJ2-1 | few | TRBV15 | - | TGTGCCACCAGCAAGGACCCGCAGCGGGTCAATGAGCAGTTCTTC | CATSKDPQRVNEQFF
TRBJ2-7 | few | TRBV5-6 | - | TGTGCCAGCAGCTTGAGGCCCCCTTCCTACGAGCAGTACTTC | CASSLRPPSYEQYF
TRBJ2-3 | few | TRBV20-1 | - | TGCAGTGCCCCGGAGGCCTACACAGATACGCAGTATTTT | CSAPEAYTDTQYF
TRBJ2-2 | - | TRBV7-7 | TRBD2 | TGTGCTAGCAGTTTCGGGACTAGCGGGAGAGGCGCCGGGGAGCTGTTTTTT | CASSFGTSGRGAGELFF
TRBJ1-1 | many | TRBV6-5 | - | TGTGCCAGCAGTTACGGGCGTGACACTGAAGCTTTCTTT | CASSYGRDTEAFF
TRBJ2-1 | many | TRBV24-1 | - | TGTGCCACCAGTGATTTTGGGACGGGTGGTTGGGCCAATGAGCAGTTCTTC | CATSDFGTGGWANEQFF
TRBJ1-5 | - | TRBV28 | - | TGTGCCAGCAGCAGGGTAATTCAGCCCCAGCATTTT | CASSRVIQPQHF
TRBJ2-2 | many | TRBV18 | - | TGTGCCAGCTCATCCGACGGGAACACCGGGGAGCTGTTTTTT | CASSSDGNTGELFF
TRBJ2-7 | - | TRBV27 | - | TGTGCCAGCAGTTTCTCTTTCGGGAGTCTCTACGAGCAGTACTTC | CASSFSFGSLYEQYF
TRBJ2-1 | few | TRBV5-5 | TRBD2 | TGTGCCAGCAGCTTGAGTCTCGCGGGAGGGCCGGCGTACAATGAGCAGTTCTTC | CASSLSLAGGPAYNEQFF
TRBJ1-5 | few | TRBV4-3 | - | TGCGCCAGCAGCCTGGGGGCATCTCAGCCCCAGCATTTT | CASSLGASQPQHF
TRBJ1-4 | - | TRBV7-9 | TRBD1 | TGTGCCAGCAGCCAGTGGGACAGAAATGAAAAACTGTTTTTT | CASSQWDRNEKLFF
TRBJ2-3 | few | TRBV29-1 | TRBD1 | TGCAGCGTTGAAGAGGGGACAGCGGCCCCGTATTTT | CSVEEGTAAPYF
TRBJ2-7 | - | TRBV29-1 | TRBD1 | TGCAGCGCGGGACAGGGCCCCCACGAGCAGTACTTC | CSAGQGPHEQYF
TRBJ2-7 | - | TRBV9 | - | TGTGCCAGCAGCAAAGGAGTACGGGACGAGCAGTACTTC | CASSKGVRDEQYF
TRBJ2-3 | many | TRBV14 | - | TGTGCCAGCAGCCAAGATTCGGGGGCAGATACGCAGTATTTT | CASSQDSGADTQYF
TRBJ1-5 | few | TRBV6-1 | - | TGTGCCAGCAGCGCCTCCAGATATAGCAATCAGCCCCAGCATTTT | CASSASRYSNQPQHF
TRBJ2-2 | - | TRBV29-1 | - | TGCATAAGTACAGGGGAGGCCGGGGAGCTGTTTTTT | CISTGEAGELFF
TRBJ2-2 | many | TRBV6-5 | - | TGTGCCAGCAGTTACCCGGGGGACACCGGGGAGCTGTTTTTT | CASSYPGDTGELFF
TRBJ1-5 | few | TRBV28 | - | TGTGCCAGCATTCTCGACAGCAATCAGCCCCAGCATTTT | CASILDSNQPQHF
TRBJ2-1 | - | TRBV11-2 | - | TGTGCCAGCAGCGGGGCGGGATACAATGAGCAGTTCTTC | CASSGAGYNEQFF
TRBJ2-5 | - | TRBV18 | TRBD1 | TGTGCCATCTCTCCCGGGACAGGTCCACGAGAGACCCAGTACTTC | CAISPGTGPRETQYF
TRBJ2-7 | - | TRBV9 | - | TGTGCCAGCAGCCTGGGAGGGACAGGCCCCTACGAGCAGTACTTC | CASSLGGTGPYEQYF
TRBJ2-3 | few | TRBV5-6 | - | TGTGCCAGCAGCTTGGAGTACGGAGCAGGGAGCACAGATACGCAGTATTTT | CASSLEYGAGSTDTQYF
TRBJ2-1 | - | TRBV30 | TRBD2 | TGTGCCCAAGGACTAGCTCGAGAGCAGTTCTTC | CAQGLAREQFF
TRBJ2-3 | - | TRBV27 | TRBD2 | TGTGCCAGCAGGTCGCTAGCGGGAGGGCCCTCCGATACGCAGTATTTT | CASRSLAGGPSDTQYF
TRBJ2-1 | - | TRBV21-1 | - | TGTGCGTTTGGGGGCGGCTACAATGAGCAGTTCTTC | CAFGGGYNEQFF
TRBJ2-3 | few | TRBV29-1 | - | TGCAGCGTCTTGATAACCTCAGATACGCAGTATTTT | CSVLITSDTQYF
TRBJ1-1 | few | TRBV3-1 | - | TGTGCCAGCAGCCAAGGACAGATGAACACTGAAGCTTTCTTT | CASSQGQMNTEAFF
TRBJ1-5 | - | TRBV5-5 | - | TGTGCCAGCAGCTTGGTTCGGGAAGCTAGTCAGCCCCAGCATTTT | CASSLVREASQPQHF
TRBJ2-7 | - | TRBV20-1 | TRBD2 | TGCAGTGCTACGGGACTAGCGGGAGGGGACGAGCAGTACTTC | CSATGLAGGDEQYF
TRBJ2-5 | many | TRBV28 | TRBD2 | TGTGCCAGCAGTTTTACTTTTTTGGCGGGAGAAGAGACCCAGTACTTC | CASSFTFLAGEETQYF
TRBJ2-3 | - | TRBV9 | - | TGTGCCAGCAGCGTAGACGCTACCGCCCGATATACGCAGTATTTT | CASSVDATARYTQYF
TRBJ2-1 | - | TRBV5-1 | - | TGCGCCAGCAGCTTGAGGTCCCCCCAAATATGCAATGAGCAGTTCTTC | CASSLRSPQICNEQFF
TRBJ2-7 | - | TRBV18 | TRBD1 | TGTGCCAGCTCGCCTCCCGGGACAGCCTACGAGCAGTACTTC | CASSPPGTAYEQYF
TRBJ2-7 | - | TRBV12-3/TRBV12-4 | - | TGTGCATCAGGGGCGAGGAACGAGCAGTACTTC | CASGARNEQYF